This T cell receptor beta chain comes out of a study of cytomegalovirus exposure and HLA in healthy donors. This CDR3 spans 13 amino acids. Looked up from germline, CDR1 is GTSNPN and CDR2 is SVGIG (reference sequence). Trimming stripped 5 bases from V and 8 bases from J, with 15 bases between. The PCR used 60 Vbeta and 13 Jbeta primers. Per the original methods: Later, an analysis found 75 million to 100 million unique TCR beta chains, and approximately 10 million of these were shared. Profiled with immunoSEQ multiplex PCR; TCRdb holds only in-frame clones, not every one. V, J and clone size are taken as reported in that table, and D and trimming were inferred from the DNA itself. The sample holds 200,000 to 250,000 clones, under 80% seen once.

Sequenced sample: PBMCs. The chain has TRBV30 and TRBJ2-2, with D unclear. The sequence was collected from a woman aged 25 to 39 in good health and CMV-seronegative. CDR3 in amino acids: CAWGEGPPGELFF. CDR3 DNA: TGTGCCTGGGGAGAAGGCCCGCCGGGGGAGCTGTTTTTT.